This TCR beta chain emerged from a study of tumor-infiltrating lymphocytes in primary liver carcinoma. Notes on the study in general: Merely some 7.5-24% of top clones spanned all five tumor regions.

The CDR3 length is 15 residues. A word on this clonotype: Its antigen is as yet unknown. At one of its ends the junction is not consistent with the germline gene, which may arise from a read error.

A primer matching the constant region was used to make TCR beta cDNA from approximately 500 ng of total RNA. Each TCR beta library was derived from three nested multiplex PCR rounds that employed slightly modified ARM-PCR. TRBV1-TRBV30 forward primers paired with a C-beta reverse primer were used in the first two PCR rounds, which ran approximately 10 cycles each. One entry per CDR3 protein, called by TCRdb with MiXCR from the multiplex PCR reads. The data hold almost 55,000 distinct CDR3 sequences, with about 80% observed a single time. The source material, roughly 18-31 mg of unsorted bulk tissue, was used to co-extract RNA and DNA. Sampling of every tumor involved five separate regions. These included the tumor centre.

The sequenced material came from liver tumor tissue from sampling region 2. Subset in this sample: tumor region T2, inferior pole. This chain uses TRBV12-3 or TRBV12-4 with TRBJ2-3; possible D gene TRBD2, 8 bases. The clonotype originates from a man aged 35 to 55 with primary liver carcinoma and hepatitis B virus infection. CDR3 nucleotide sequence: TGTGCCAGCAGTTTCGGACTAGCTGGGACAGATATGCAGAATTTT. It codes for CASSFGLAGTDMQNF.